The clone carrying this T cell receptor (beta chain) came up a few times. As yet, its antigen is unknown. In germline, CDR1 is MNHNY, CDR2 SVGAGI (reference sequence). V lost 7 bases and J 0 bases, leaving 10 bases between the germline ends. CDR3 length: 15 amino acids. In the PCR, 60 Vbeta and 13 Jbeta primers were used. Data came from immunoSEQ multiplex PCR; TCRdb stores just in-frame clones and leaves some out. The table has 130,000 to 150,000 clones, 60% to 80% seen once. This sample is part of a study of cytomegalovirus exposure and HLA in healthy donors. Regarding the study as a whole: Earlier analysis yielded a pattern in which most TCR beta V segments were productive about 90% or about 30% of the time. With DRB1 most and HLA-C fewest, TCR association rates differed between HLA loci in a later analysis. In vitro experiments confirmed that three CMV-associated chains were specific for CMV antigens.

The study sampled nominally healthy donors, though unrecorded immune exposures were likely. The TCR was taken from a woman aged 25 to 39 in good health and CMV-seronegative. The sample was PBMCs. The chain links TRBV6-6 to TRBJ2-6, with D possibly matching TRBD2 (6 bases). DNA of the CDR3: TGTGCCAGCACCCCCGGGGGCTCTGGGGCCAACGTCCTGACTTTC. Protein: CASTPGGSGANVLTF.